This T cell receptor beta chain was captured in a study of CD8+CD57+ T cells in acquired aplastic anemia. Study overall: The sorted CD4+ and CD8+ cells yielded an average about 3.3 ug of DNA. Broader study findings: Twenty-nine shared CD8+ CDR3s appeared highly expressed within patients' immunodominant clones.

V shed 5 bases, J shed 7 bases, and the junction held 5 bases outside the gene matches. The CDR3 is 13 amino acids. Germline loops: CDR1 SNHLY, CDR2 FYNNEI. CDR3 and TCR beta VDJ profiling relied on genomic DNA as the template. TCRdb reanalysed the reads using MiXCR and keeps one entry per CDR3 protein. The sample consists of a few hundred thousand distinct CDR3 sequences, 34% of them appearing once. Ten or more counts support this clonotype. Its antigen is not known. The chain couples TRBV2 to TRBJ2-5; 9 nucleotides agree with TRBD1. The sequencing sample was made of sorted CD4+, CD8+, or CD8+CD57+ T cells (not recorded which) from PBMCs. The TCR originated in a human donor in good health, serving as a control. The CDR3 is CASSLQGAGTQYF. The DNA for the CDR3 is TGTGCCAGCAGTTTACAGGGGGCAGGGACCCAGTACTTC.